This T cell receptor (beta chain) was identified in a study of T cells in narcolepsy (dated by TCRdb to the late 2010s). About the full investigation: Patients with narcolepsy type 1 or type 2 (NT1, NT2) and healthy control donors were enrolled in the study. The study used TCR Vbeta sequencing to track clonotypes in blood and CSF while looking for autoreactive T cells in narcolepsy patients that target self-antigens of hypocretin neurons (hypocretin, TRIB2). Broader findings and caveats from the paper: Some blood memory CD4+ repertoires from patients and controls contained no sequences matching autoreactive T cell clones. Plots comparing CSF and blood CD4+ T cell clonotypes from the same patient highlighted HCRT-specific and TRIB2-specific autoreactive clonotypes. Autoreactive clonotypes were reported to be detected serially in the blood of the same patients and of different patients, but not in the blood of healthy controls. Numbers of sequenced blood memory CD4+ clonotypes were comparable, with averages of some 42,000 in patients and 30,000 to 35,000 in controls.

Library preparation employed the immunoSEQ multiplex PCR assay. TCRdb stores this immuneACCESS table with in-frame sequences only. Part of the clones is absent; in the studies checked, under half of the shortfall reflects unresolved V genes, and no reason is known for the rest. For this sample there are around 32,000 clones; roughly 80% appear just once. 1.1% of the sample is held by the ten biggest clonotypes. For TCR Vbeta sequencing, memory CD4+ T cells were sorted ex vivo from the peripheral blood of narcolepsy patients and healthy controls. According to the germline V gene, CDR1 reads SGHDN and CDR2 reads FVKESK. The CDR3 covers 14 residues, taking in both the cysteine and the phenylalanine. Here the CDR3 DNA is all that survives: 42 bases in frame from base 1. Germline trimming: 4 bases from V, 0 bases from J; junction bases outside gene matches: 3. This clone came up a few times. The specificity of this receptor is unknown. Base quality data are lacking; no much larger clone is found one base away.

The clonotype was recovered from a human donor with narcolepsy. The sequencing input was CD45RA- memory CD4+ T cells from PBMCs. According to the study, the label for this sample's cell subset or site signals: memory T cells sorted ex vivo from peripheral blood. Rearrangement joined TRBV14 to TRBJ2-7, with 7 central nucleotides matching TRBD1. The nucleotide sequence reads as follows: TGTGCCAGCAGCCCCGACAGGGTCTCCTACGAGCAGTACTTC. This sequence encodes CASSPDRVSYEQYF.